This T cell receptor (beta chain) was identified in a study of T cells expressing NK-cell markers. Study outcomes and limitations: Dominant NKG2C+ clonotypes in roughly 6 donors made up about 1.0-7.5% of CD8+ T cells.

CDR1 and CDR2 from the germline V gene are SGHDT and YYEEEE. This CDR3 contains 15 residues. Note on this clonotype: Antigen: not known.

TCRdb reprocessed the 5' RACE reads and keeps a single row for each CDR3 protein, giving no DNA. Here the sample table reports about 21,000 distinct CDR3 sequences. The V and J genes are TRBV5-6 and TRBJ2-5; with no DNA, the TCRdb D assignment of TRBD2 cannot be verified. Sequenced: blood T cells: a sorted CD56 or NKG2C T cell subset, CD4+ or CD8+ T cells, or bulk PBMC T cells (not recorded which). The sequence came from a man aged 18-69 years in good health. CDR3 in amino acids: CASSLQATSGETQYF. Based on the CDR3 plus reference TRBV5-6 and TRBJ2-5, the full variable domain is DAGVTQSPTHLIKTRGQQVTLRCSPKSGHDTVSWYQQALGQGPQFIFQYYEEEERQRGNFPDRFSGHQFPNYSSELNVNALLLGDSALYLCASSLQATSGETQYFGPGTRLLVL.